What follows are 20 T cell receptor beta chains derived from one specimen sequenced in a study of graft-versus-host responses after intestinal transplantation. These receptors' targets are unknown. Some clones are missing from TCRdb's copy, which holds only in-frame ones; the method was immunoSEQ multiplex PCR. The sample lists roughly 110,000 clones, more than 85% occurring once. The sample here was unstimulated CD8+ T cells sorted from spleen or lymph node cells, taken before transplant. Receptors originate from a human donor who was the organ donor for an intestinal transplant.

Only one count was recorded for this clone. Written as DNA, the CDR3 is TGTGCCAGCAGGTCAGGGACCTACGAGCAGTACTTC. Translating gives CASRSGTYEQYF. The rearrangement joins TRBV6-5 to TRBJ2-7, with D perhaps matching TRBD1 (5 bases). V lost 6 bases to trimming and J lost 2 bases, with 8 bases between them. In germline, CDR1 is MNHEY, CDR2 SVGAGI. The CDR3 runs to 12 residues.

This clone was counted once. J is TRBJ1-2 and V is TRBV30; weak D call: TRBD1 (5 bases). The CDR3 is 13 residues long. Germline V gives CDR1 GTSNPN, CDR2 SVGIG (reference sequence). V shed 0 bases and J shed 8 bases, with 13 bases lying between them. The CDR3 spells CAWSVPGARGYTF. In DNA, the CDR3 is TGTGCCTGGAGTGTACCCGGGGCGCGGGGCTACACCTTC.

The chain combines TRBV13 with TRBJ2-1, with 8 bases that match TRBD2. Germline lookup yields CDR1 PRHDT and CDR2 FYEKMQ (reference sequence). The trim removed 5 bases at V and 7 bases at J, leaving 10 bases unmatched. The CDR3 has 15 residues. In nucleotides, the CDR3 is TGTGCCAGCAGCGTGAAGCGGGAGTGGATGAATGAGCAGTTCTTC. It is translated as CASSVKREWMNEQFF.

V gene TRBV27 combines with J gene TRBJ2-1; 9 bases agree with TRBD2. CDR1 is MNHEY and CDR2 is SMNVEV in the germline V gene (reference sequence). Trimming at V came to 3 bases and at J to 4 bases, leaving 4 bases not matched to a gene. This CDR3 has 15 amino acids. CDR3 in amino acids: CASSFSGGGYNEQFF. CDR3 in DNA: TGTGCCAGCAGTTTTAGCGGGGGAGGGTACAATGAGCAGTTCTTC.

The CDR3 DNA sequence: TGTGCCAGCAGCCCGCAATCTAGCGGGAGCTCCTACAATGAGCAGTTCTTC. It is translated as CASSPQSSGSSYNEQFF. This chain links TRBV7-2 with TRBJ2-1; 10 bases are shared with TRBD2. The J segment lost 0 bases and the V segment lost 5 bases, leaving 7 bases of the junction unmatched. CDR1 is SGHTA and CDR2 is FQGNSA in the germline V gene. This CDR3 has 17 amino acids.

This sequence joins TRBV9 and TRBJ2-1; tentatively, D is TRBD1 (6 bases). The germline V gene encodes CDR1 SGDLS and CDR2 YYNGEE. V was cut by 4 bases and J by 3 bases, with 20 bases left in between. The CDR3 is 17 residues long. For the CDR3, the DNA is TGTGCCAGCAGCACACCCCGGTGGGACAACGACTACAATGAGCAGTTCTTC. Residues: CASSTPRWDNDYNEQFF.

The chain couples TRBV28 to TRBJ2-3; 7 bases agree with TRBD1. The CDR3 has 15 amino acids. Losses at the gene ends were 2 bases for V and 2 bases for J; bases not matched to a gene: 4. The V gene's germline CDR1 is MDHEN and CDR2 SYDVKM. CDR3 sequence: CASSLGDSYTDTQYF. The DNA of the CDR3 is TGTGCCAGCAGTTTAGGGGACAGTTACACAGATACGCAGTATTTT.

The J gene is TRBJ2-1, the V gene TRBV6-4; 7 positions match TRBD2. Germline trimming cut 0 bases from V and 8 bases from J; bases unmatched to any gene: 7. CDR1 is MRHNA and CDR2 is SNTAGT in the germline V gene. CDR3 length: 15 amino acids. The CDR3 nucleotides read TGTGCCAGCAGTGACTCCGGCGGGAGTAGCGATGAGCAGTTCTTC. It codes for CASSDSGGSSDEQFF.

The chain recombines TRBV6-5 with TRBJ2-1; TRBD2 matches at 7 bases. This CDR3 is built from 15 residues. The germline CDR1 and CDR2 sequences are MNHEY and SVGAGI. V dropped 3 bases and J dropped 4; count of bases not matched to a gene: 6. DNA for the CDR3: TGTGCCAGCAGTTATTCGGCTAGCGGTTACAATGAGCAGTTCTTC. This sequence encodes CASSYSASGYNEQFF.

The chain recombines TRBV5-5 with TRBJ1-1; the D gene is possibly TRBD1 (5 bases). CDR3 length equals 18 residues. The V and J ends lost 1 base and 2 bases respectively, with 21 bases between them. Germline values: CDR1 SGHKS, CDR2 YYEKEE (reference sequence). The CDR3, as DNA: TGTGCCAGCAGCTTGCTTGCGCGCACCTGGGGGAAAAACACTGAAGCTTTCTTT. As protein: CASSLLARTWGKNTEAFF.

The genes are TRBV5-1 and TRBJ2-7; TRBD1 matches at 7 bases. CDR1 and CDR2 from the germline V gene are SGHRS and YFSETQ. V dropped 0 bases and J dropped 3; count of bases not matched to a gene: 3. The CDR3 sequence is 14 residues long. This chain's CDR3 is CASSLGQGGYEQYF. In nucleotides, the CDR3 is TGCGCCAGCAGCTTGGGACAGGGTGGCTACGAGCAGTACTTC.

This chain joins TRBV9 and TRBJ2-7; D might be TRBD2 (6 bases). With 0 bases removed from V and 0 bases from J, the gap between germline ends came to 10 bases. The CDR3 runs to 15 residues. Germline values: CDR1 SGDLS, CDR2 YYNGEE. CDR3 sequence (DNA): TGTGCCAGCAGCGTAGATGTGGACTACTCCTACGAGCAGTACTTC. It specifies CASSVDVDYSYEQYF. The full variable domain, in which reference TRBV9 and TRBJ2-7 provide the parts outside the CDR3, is DSGVTQTPKHLITATGQRVTLRCSPRSGDLSVYWYQQSLDQGLQFLIQYYNGEERAKGNILERFSAQQFPDLHSELNLSSLELGDSALYFCASSVDVDYSYEQYFGPGTRLTVT.

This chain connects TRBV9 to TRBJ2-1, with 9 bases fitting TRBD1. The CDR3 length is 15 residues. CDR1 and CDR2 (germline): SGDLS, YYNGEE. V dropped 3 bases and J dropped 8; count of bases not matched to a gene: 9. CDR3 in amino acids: CASSASGQGNHEQFF. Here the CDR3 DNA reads TGTGCCAGCAGCGCCTCGGGACAGGGTAATCATGAGCAGTTCTTC.

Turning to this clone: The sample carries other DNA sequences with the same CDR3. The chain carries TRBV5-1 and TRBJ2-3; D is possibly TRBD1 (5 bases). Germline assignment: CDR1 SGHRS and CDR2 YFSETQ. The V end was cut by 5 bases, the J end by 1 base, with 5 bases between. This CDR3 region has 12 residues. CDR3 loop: CASRTGTDTQYF. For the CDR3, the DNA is TGCGCCAGCAGGACAGGCACAGATACGCAGTATTTT.

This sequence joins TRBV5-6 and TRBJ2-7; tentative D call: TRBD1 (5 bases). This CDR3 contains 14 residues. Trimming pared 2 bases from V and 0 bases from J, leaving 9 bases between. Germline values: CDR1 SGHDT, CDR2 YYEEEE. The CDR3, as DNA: TGTGCCAGCAGCTTACAGGCCAGCTCCTACGAGCAGTACTTC. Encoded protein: CASSLQASSYEQYF.

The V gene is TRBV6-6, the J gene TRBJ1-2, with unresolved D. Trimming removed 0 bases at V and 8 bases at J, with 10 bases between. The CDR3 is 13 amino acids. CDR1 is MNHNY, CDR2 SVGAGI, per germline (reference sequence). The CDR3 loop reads CASSYSSRWGYTF. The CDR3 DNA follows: TGTGCCAGCAGTTACTCGAGCAGATGGGGCTACACCTTC.

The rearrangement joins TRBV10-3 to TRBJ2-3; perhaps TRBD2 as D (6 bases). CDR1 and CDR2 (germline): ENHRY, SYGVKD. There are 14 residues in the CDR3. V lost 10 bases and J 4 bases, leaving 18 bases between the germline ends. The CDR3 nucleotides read TGTGCCACGACGGATGGAGGGCCGTCAGATACGCAGTATTTT. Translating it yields CATTDGGPSDTQYF.

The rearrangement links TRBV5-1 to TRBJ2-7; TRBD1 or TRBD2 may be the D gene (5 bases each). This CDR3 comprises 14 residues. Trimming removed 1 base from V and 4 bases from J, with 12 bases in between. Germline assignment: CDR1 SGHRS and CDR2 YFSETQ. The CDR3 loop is CASSLSTWGYEQYF. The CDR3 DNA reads TGCGCCAGCAGCTTGTCAACCTGGGGGTACGAGCAGTACTTC.

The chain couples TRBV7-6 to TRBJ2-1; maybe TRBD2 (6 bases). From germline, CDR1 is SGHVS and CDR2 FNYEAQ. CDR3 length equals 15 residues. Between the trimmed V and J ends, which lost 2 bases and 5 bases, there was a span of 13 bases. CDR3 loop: CASSLSYGGNNEQFF. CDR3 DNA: TGTGCCAGCAGCTTATCTTACGGGGGAAACAATGAGCAGTTCTTC.

The CDR3 bases are TGTGCCAGCAGTGAAGGGCCGATTCCCAACTATGGCTACACCTTC. Protein: CASSEGPIPNYGYTF. This chain joins TRBV6-1 and TRBJ1-2, with D uncertain. Germline V gene lookup returns CDR1 MNHNS and CDR2 SASEGT. The CDR3 covers 15 residues. Trimming removed 1 base at V and 2 bases at J, with 11 bases between.